The clone carrying this TCR beta chain has a single count. Its antigen is not known. Per germline, CDR1 LGHDT and CDR2 YNNKEL (reference sequence). The V segment lost 4 bases and the J segment 4 bases; nucleotides outside the gene matches: 6. The CDR3 runs 14 residues. The data originate from a study of type 1 regulatory T cells. TCRdb redid the calling of the reads with MiXCR, one entry per CDR3 protein. The profile shows approximately 72,000 distinct CDR3 sequences, about 62% of them singletons. V gene TRBV3-1 combines with J gene TRBJ1-1; 7 nucleotides match TRBD1. This TCR came from a human donor in good health. The specimen sequenced was cultured T cells, either the whole culture or a sorted T cell fraction (not recorded which). As for subset: Tr1-enriched cell product generated in vitro against host alloantigens. The CDR3 DNA sequence: TGTGCCAGCAGCCCTCTCCCAGGGGGCACTGAAGCTTTCTTT. The encoded protein is CASSPLPGGTEAFF. The whole variable domain, remainder taken from reference TRBV3-1 and TRBJ1-1, is DTAVSQTPKYLVTQMGNDKSIKCEQNLGHDTMYWYKQDSKKFLKIMFSYNNKELIINETVPNRFSPKSPDKAHLNLHINSLELGDSAVYFCASSPLPGGTEAFFGQGTRLTVV.